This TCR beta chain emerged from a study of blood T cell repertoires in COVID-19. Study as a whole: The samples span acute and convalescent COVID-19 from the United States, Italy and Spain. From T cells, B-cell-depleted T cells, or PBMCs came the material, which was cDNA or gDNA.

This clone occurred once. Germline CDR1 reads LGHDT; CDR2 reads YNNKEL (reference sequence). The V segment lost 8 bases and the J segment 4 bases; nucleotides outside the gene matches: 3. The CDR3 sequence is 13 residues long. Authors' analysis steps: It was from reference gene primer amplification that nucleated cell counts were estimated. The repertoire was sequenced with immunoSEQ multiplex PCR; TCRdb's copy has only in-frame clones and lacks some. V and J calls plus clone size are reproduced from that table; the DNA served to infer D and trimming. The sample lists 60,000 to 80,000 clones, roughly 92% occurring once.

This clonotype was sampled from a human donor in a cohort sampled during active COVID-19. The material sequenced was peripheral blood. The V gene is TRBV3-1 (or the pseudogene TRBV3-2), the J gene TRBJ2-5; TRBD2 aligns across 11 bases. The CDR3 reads CASGLAGGETQYF. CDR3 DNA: TGTGCCAGCGGCCTAGCGGGAGGAGAGACCCAGTACTTC.